This T cell receptor beta chain is from a study of shared T cell receptors in the human thymus. The germline gives CDR1 SGHRS, CDR2 YFSETQ. V was shortened by 3 bases and J by 6 bases, with 6 bases between the two germline ends. There are 12 residues in the CDR3. Comment on this clone: Distinct nucleotide sequences in the sample also encode this CDR3.

Clones were read by immunoSEQ multiplex PCR, and TCRdb kept only the in-frame ones, dropping some. Of roughly 560,000 clones listed, approximately 80% are singletons. A further study also used this sample, focusing on human thymus T cells. That source reports: Thymic as well as blood repertoires seemed to favor certain V and J genes unevenly. Related research has reported that thymic repertoires overlap highly among unrelated individuals.

The material sequenced was thymocytes. The sequence was collected from a boy under three years old with a congenital heart defect. The rearrangement joins TRBV5-1 to TRBJ2-2; no clear D. CDR3 sequence (DNA): TGCGCCAGCAGCTACGGGTCCGGGGAGCTGTTTTTT. Protein: CASSYGSGELFF.